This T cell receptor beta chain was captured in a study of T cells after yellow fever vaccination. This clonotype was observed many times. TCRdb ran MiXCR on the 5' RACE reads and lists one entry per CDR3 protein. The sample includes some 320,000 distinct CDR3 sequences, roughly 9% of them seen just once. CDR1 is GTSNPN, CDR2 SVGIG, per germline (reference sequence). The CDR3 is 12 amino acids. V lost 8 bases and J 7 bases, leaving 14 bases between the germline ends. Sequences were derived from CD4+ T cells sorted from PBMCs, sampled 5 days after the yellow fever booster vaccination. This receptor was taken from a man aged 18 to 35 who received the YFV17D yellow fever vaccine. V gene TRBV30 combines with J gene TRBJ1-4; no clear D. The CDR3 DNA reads TGTGCCCGGGATGAGGGAGGTGAAAAACTGTTTTTT. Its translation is CARDEGGEKLFF. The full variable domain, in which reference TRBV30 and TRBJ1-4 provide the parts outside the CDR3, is SQTIHQWPATLVQPVGSPLSLECTVEGTSNPNLYWYRQAAGRGLQLLFYSVGIGQISSEVPQNLSASRPQDRQFILSSKKLLLSDSGFYLCARDEGGEKLFFGSGTQLSVL.